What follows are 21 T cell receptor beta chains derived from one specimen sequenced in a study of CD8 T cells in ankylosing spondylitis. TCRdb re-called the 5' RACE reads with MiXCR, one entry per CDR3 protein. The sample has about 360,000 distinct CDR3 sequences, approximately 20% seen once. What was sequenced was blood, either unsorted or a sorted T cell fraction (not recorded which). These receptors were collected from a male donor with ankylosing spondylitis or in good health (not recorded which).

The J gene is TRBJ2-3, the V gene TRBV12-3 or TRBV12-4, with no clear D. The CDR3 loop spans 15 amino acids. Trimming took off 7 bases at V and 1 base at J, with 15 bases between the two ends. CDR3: CASTLLGLGTDTQYF. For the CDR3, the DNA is TGTGCCAGCACCCTACTTGGCCTGGGCACAGATACGCAGTATTTT.

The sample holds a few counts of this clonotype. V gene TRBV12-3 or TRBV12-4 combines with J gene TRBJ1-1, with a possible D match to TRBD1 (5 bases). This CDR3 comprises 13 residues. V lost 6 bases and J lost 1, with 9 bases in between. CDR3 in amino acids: CASSRQTNTEAFF. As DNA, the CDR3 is TGTGCCAGCAGCCGACAGACGAACACTGAAGCTTTCTTT.

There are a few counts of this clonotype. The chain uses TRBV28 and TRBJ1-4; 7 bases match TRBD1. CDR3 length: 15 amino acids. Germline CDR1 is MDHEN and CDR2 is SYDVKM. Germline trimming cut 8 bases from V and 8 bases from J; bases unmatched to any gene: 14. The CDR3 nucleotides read TGTGCCAGCGGGCACAGGGGCCTGGAAGGCGAAAAACTGTTTTTT. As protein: CASGHRGLEGEKLFF.

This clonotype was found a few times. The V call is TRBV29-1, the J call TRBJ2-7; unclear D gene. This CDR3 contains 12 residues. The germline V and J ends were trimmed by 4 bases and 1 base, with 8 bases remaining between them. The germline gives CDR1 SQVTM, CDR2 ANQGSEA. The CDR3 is CSVVLGSYEQYF. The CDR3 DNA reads TGCAGCGTTGTACTGGGGTCCTACGAGCAGTACTTC.

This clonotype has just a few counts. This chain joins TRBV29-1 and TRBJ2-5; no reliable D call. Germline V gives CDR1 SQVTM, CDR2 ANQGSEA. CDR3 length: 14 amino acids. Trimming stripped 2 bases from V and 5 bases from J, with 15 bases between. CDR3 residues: CSVELPLPSETQYF. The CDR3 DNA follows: TGCAGCGTTGAACTACCTCTCCCCAGCGAGACCCAGTACTTC.

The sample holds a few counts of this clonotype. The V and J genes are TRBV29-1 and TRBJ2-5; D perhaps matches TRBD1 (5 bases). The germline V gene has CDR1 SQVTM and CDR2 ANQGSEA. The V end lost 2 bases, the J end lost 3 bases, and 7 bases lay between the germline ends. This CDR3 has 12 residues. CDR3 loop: CSVEIREETQYF. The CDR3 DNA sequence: TGCAGCGTTGAAATCAGGGAAGAGACCCAGTACTTC. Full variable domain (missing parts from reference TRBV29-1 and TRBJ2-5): SAVISQKPSRDICQRGTSLTIQCQVDSQVTMMFWYRQQPGQSLTLIATANQGSEATYESGFVIDKFPISRPNLTFSTLTVSNMSPEDSSIYLCSVEIREETQYFGPGTRLLVL.

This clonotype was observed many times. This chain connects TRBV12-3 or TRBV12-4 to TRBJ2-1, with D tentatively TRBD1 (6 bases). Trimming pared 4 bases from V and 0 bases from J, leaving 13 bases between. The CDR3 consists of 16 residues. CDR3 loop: CASSSATGYSYNEQFF. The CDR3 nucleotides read TGTGCCAGCAGTTCCGCAACAGGGTACTCCTACAATGAGCAGTTCTTC.

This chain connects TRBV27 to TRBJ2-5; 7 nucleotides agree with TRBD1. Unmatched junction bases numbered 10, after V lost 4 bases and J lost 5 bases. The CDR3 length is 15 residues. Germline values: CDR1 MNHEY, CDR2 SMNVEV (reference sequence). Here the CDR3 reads CASSSPLTGKETQYF. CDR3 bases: TGTGCCAGCAGTTCACCGTTGACAGGGAAGGAGACCCAGTACTTC.

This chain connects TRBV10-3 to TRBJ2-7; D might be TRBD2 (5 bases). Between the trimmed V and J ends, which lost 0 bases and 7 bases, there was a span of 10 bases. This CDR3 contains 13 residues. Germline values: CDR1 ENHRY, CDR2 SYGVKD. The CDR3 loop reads CAISESEGNEQYF. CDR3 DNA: TGTGCCATCAGTGAGTCTGAGGGAAATGAGCAGTACTTC.

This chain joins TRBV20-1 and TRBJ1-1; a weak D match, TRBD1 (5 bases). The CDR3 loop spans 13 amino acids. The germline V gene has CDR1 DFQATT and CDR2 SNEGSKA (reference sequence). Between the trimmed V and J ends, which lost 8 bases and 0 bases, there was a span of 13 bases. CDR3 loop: CSWTGGMNTEAFF. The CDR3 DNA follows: TGCAGTTGGACGGGGGGGATGAACACTGAAGCTTTCTTT.

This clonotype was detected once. CDR3 sequence: CASSLAPGTGANTEAFF. The CDR3 DNA sequence: TGTGCCAGCAGCTTAGCCCCCGGGACAGGGGCGAACACTGAAGCTTTCTTT. The J gene is TRBJ1-1, the V gene TRBV7-8, with 10 bases that match TRBD1. Germline V gene sequence: CDR1 SGHVS, CDR2 FQNEAQ. The length of the CDR3 is 17 residues. V lost 0 bases, J lost 1 base, and 5 bases stayed unmatched.

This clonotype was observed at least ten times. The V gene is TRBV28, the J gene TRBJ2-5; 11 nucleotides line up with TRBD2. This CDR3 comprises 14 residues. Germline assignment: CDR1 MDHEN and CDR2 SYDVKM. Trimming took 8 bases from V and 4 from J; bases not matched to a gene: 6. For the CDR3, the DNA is TGTGCCAGCTCCCTAGCGGGGGGCGGAGAGACCCAGTACTTC. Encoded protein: CASSLAGGGETQYF.

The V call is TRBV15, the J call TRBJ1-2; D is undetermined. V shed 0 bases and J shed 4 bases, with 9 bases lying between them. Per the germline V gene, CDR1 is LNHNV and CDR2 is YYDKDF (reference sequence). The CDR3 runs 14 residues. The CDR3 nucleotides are TGTGCCACCAGCAGAGATGGACGGAGCTATGGCTACACCTTC. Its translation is CATSRDGRSYGYTF.

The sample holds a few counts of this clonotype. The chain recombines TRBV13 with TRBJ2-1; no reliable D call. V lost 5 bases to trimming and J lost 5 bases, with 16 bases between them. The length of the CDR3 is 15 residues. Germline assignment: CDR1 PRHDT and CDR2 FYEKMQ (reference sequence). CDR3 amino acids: CASSPTQSKNNEQFF. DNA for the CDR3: TGTGCCAGCAGCCCGACACAATCTAAAAACAATGAGCAGTTCTTC.

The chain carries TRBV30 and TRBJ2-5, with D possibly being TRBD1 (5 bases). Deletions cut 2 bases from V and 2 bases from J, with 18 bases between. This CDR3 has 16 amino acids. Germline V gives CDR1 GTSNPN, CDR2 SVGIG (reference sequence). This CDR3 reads CAWSTGLGLTQETQYF. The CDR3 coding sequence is TGTGCCTGGAGTACAGGTTTGGGCCTTACTCAAGAGACCCAGTACTTC. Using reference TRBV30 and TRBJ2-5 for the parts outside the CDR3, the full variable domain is SQTIHQWPATLVQPVGSPLSLECTVEGTSNPNLYWYRQAAGRGLQLLFYSVGIGQISSEVPQNLSASRPQDRQFILSSKKLLLSDSGFYLCAWSTGLGLTQETQYFGPGTRLLVL.

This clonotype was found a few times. The CDR3, as DNA: TGTGCCAGCGATCCGAGGATCTCATCCTACAATGAGCAGTTCTTC. This encodes CASDPRISSYNEQFF. V is TRBV6-1 and J is TRBJ2-1; unclear D gene. Trimming removed 8 bases from V and 1 base from J, with 15 bases in between. This CDR3 contains 15 residues. Germline V lookup: CDR1 MNHNS, CDR2 SASEGT.

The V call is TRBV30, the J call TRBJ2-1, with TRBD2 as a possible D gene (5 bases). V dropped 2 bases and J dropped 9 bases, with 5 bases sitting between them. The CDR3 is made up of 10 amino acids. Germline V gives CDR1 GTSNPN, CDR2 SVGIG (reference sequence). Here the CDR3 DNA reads TGTGCCTGGAGTCGGGGTGAGCAGTTCTTC. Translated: CAWSRGEQFF.

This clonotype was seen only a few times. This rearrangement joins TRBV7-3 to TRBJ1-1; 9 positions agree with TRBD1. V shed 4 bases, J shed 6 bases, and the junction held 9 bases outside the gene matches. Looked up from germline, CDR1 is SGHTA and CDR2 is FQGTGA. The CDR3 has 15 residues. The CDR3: CASSSRTGVMAEAFF. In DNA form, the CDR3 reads TGTGCCAGCAGCTCGCGGACAGGGGTGATGGCTGAAGCTTTCTTT.

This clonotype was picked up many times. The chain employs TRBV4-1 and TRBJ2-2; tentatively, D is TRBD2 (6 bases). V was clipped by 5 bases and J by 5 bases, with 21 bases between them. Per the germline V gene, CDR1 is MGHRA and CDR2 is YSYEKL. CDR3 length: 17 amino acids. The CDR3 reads CASSSRRGGTGTGELFF. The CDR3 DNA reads TGCGCCAGCAGCTCGCGGAGAGGAGGGACCGGGACCGGGGAGCTGTTTTTT.

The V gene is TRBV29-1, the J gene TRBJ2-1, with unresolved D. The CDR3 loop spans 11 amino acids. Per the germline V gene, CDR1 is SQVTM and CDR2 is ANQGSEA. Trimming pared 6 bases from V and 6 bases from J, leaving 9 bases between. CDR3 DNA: TGCAGCGTGGGATACACCAATGAGCAGTTCTTC. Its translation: CSVGYTNEQFF.

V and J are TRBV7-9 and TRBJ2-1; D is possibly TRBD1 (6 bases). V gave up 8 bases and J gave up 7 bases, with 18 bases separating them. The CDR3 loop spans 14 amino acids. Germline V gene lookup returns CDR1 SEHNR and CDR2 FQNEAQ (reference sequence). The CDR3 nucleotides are TGTGCCAGCCCCGGACAGCCCATCCGGAATGAGCAGTTCTTC. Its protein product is CASPGQPIRNEQFF.